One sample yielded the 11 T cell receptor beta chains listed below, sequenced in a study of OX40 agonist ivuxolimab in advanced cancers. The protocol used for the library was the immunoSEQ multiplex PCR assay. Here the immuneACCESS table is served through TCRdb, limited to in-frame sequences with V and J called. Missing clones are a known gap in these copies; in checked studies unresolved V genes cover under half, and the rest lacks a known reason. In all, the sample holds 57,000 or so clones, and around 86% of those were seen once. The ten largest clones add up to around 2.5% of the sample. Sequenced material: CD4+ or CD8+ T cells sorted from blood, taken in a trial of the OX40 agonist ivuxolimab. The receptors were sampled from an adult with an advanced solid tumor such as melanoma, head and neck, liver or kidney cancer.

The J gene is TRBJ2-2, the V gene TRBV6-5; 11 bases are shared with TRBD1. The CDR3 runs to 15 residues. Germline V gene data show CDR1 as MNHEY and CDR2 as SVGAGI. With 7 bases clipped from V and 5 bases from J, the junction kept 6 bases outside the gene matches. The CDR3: CASNGQGAGTGELFF. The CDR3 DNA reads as TGTGCCAGCAACGGACAGGGGGCAGGAACCGGGGAGCTGTTTTTT.

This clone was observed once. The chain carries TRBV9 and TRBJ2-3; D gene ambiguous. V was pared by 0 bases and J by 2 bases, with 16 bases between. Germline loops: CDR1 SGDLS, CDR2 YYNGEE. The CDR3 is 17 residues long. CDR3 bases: TGTGCCAGCAGCGTAGATCCCGGTCGAAGTACCACAGATACGCAGTATTTT. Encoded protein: CASSVDPGRSTTDTQYF.

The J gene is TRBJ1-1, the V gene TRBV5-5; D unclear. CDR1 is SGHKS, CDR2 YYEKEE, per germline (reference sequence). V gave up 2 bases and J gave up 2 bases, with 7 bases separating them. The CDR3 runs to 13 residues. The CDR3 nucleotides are TGTGCCAGCAGCTTTAACACAAACACTGAAGCTTTCTTT. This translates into CASSFNTNTEAFF.

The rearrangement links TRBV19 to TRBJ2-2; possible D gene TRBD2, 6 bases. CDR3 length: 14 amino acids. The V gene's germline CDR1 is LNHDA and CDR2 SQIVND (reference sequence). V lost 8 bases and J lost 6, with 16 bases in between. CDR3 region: CASRRDGGSGELFF. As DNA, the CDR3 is TGTGCCAGTCGAAGGGACGGGGGATCCGGGGAGCTGTTTTTT.

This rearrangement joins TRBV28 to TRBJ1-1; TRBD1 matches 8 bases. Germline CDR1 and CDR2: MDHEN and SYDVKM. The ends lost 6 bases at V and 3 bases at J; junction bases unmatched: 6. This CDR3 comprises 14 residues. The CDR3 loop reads CASSSGGADTEAFF. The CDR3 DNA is TGTGCCAGCAGCTCAGGGGGCGCGGACACTGAAGCTTTCTTT.

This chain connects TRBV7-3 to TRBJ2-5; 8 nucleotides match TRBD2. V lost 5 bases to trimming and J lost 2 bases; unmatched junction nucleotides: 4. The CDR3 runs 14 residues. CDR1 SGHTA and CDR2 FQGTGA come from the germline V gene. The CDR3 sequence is CASSLGTRQETQYF. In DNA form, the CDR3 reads TGTGCCAGCAGCCTCGGGACTAGACAAGAGACCCAGTACTTC.

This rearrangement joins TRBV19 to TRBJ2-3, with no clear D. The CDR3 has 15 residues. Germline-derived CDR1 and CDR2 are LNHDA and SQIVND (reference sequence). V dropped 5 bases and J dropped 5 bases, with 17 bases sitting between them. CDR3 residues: CASSGVAAALDTQYF. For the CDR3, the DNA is TGTGCCAGTAGTGGGGTCGCGGCAGCTTTAGATACGCAGTATTTT.

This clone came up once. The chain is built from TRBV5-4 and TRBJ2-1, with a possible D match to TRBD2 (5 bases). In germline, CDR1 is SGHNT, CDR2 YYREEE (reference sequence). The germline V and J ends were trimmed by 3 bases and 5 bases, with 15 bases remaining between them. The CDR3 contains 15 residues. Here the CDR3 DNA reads TGTGCCAGCAGCTCCGGACTCGTGGGCAACAATGAGCAGTTCTTC. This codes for CASSSGLVGNNEQFF.

The CDR3 DNA sequence: TGTGCCATCAGTAACCCCGGGACTAGTGGCACCGGGGAGCTGTTTTTT. Translation gives CAISNPGTSGTGELFF. This sequence joins TRBV10-3 and TRBJ2-2, with 8 bases that match TRBD2. V dropped 5 bases and J dropped 4; count of bases not matched to a gene: 9. CDR1 and CDR2 from the germline V gene are ENHRY and SYGVKD. There are 16 residues in the CDR3.

CDR3 nucleotide sequence: TGTGCCAGCAGCAAAGAGAGGGGGCGAGGCTACACCTTC. Protein product: CASSKERGRGYTF. The chain employs TRBV21-1 and TRBJ1-2; TRBD1, the table's D call, was not compared with the DNA. TRBV21-1 is tagged as a pseudogene. CDR3 length: 13 residues.

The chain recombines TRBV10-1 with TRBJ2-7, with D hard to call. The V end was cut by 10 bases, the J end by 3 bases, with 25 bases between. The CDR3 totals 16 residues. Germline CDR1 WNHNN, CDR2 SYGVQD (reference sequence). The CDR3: CANTASALSSNYEQYF. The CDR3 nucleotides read TGCGCCAACACAGCTTCGGCTCTATCGTCAAACTACGAGCAGTACTTC.